This T cell receptor beta chain originates from a study of T cell responses to AZD1222 COVID-19 vaccine. Points on this clone: Its antigen is undetermined. A read error may produce the germline difference seen at one junction end.

Germline assignment: CDR1 LGHDT and CDR2 YNNKEL (reference sequence). CDR3 length: 12 amino acids. Second doses that came at about 4 or about 12 weeks were put together. The repertoire was sequenced with immunoSEQ multiplex PCR; TCRdb's copy has only in-frame clones and lacks some. The sample includes about 160,000 clones, roughly 90% of them seen just once. Points from the study as a whole: The donor cohort was predominantly white British with a female majority, and clonal diversity may have been underestimated. CD4 TCRs linked to vaccination spanned spike, dominating at 160-218 and 743-854.

The TCR comes from an adult who received the AZD1222 COVID-19 vaccine. This chain joins TRBV3-1 (or the pseudogene TRBV3-2) and TRBJ1-2; D is perhaps TRBD1 (5 bases). The sample in question was peripheral blood, obtained 28 days after the second AZD1222 dose. The CDR3 region has the DNA TGTGCCAGCAGCAAAAGGGGTAATGGCTGCACCTTC. This codes for CASSKRGNGCTF.